This entry describes one T cell receptor beta chain. This entry comes from a study of control samples from healthy donors and cancer patients. Method: immunoSEQ multiplex PCR; TCRdb's copy keeps in-frame clones and lacks some. The data show 200,000 to 250,000 clones, with around 94% seen just once and over 1.2% held by the top ten. The CDR3 has 16 residues. The receptor's source is a man between 45 and 60 years old in good health. V is TRBV21-1 and J is TRBJ1-4; the D call in the table, TRBD1, was not verified against the DNA. TRBV21-1 counts as a pseudogene. Material for sequencing was blood. CDR3 nucleotides: TGTGCCAGCAGCGCCCAGGGTAGGGCAACTAATGAAAAACTGTTTTTT. This translates into CASSAQGRATNEKLFF.